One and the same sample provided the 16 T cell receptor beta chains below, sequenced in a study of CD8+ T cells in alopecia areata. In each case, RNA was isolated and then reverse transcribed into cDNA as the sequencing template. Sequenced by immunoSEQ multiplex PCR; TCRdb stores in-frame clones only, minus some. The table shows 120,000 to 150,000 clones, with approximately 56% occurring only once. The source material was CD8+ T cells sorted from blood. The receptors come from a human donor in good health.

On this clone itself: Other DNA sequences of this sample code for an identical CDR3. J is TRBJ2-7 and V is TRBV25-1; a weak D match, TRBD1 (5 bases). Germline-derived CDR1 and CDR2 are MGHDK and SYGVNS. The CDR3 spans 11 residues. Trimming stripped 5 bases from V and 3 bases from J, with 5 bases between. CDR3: CASSRGYEQYF. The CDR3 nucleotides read TGTGCCAGCAGTAGGGGCTACGAGCAGTACTTC.

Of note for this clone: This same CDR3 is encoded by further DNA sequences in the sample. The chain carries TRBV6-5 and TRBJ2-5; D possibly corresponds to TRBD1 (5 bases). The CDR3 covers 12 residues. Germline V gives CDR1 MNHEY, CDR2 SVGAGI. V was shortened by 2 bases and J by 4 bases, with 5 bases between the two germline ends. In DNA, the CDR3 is TGTGCCAGCAGTTACAGGGGAGAGACCCAGTACTTC. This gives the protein CASSYRGETQYF.

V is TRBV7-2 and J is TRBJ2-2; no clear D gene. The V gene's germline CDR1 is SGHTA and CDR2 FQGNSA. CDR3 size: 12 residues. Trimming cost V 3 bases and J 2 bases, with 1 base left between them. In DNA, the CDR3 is TGTGCCAGCAGCTTCAACACCGGGGAGCTGTTTTTT. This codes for CASSFNTGELFF.

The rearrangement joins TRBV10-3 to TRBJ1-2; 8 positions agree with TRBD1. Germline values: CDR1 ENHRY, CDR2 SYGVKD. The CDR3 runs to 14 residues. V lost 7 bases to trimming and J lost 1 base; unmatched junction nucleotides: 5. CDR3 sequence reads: CAITGGADNYGYTF. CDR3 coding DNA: TGTGCCATCACAGGGGGCGCCGATAACTATGGCTACACCTTC.

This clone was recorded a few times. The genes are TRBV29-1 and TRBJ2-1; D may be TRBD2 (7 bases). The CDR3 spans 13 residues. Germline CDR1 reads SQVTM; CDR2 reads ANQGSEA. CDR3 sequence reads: CSGEGGDYNEQFF. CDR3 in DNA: TGCAGTGGAGAAGGGGGGGACTACAATGAGCAGTTCTTC.

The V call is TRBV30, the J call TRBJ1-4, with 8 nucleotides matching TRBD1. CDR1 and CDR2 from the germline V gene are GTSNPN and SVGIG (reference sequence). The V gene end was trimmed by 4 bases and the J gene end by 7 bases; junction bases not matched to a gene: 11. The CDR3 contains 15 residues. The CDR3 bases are TGTGCCTGGAAAAATCCGGACAGGGATCGTGAAAAACTGTTTTTT. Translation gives CAWKNPDRDREKLFF.

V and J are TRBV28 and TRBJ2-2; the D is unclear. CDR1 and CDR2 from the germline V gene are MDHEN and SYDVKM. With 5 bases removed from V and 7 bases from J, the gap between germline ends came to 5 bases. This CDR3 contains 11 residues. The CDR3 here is CASSQNGELFF. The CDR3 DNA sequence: TGTGCCAGCAGTCAGAACGGGGAGCTGTTTTTT.

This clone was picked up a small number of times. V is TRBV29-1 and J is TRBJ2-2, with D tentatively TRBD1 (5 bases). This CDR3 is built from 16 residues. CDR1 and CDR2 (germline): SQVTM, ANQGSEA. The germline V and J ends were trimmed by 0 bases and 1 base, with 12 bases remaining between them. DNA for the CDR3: TGCAGCGTTGAAGATTGGCAGGGCGAGAACACCGGGGAGCTGTTTTTT. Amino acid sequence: CSVEDWQGENTGELFF.

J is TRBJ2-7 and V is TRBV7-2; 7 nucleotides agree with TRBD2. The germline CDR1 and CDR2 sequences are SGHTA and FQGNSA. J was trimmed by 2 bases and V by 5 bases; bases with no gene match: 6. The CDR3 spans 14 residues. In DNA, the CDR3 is TGTGCCAGCAGCCCTGGGGCGGGGGCCTACGAGCAGTACTTC. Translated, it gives CASSPGAGAYEQYF.

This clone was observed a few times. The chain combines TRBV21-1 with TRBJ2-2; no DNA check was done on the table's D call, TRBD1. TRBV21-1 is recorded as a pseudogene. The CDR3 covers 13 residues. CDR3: CASLDSFTGELFF. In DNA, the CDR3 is TGTGCCAGCCTCGACAGTTTCACCGGGGAGCTGTTTTTT.

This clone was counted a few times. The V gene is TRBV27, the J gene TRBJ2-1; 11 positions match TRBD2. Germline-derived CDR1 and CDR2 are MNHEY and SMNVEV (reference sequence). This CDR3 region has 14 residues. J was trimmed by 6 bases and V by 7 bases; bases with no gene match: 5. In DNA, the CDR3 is TGTGCCAGCAAACTAGCGGGAGTGGGCAATGAGCAGTTCTTC. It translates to CASKLAGVGNEQFF.

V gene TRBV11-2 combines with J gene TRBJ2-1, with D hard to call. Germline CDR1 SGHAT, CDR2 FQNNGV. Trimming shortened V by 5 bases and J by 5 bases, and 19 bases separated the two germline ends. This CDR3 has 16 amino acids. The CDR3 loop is CASSQDALPYNNEQFF. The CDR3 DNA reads TGTGCCAGCAGCCAGGATGCCCTACCGTATAACAATGAGCAGTTCTTC.

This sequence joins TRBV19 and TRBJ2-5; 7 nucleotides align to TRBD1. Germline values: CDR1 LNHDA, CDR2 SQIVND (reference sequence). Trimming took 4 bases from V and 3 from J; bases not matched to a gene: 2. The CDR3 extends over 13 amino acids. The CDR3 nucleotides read TGTGCCAGTAGTACTGGGACAGAAGAGACCCAGTACTTC. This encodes CASSTGTEETQYF.

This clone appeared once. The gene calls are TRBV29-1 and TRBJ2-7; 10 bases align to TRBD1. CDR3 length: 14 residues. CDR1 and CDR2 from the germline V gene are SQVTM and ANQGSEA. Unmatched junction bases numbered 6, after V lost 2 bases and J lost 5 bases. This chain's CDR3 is CSVERGQGSNEQYF. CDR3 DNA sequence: TGCAGCGTTGAACGGGGACAGGGGTCCAACGAGCAGTACTTC.

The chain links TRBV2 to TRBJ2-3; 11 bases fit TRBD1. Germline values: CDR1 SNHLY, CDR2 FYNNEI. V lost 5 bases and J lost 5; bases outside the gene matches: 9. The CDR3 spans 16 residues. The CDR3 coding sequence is TGTGCCAGCAGTCCTTCCCCGGGACAGGGGGAAGATACGCAGTATTTT. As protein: CASSPSPGQGEDTQYF.

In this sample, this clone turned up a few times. DNA for the CDR3: TGTGCCAGCAGTTACACAAAGGGGTATCAGCCCCAGCATTTT. Amino acids: CASSYTKGYQPQHF. The J gene is TRBJ1-5, the V gene TRBV6-6; a possible D gene is TRBD1 (5 bases). The CDR3 totals 14 residues. Germline CDR1 MNHNY, CDR2 SVGAGI (reference sequence). Trimming cost V 2 bases and J 5 bases, with 10 bases left between them.